One and the same sample provided the 21 T cell receptor beta chains below, sequenced in a study of blood T cell repertoires in COVID-19 (dated by TCRdb to between 2020 and 2021). The library was made by the immunoSEQ multiplex PCR assay. TCRdb provides this immuneACCESS table in a form limited to in-frame rearrangements. Some clones are lacking; in checked studies, under half of them reflect an unresolved V gene, and why the rest are absent is not known. The sample includes around 99,000 clones, with more than 65% observed a single time. 7.9% of the sample goes to the ten largest clones. The sample was peripheral blood. All receptors come from a woman older than 75 with active or convalescent COVID-19.

The chain is built from TRBV18 and TRBJ1-6; 9 bases align to TRBD1. Trimming removed 3 bases from V and 7 bases from J; junction bases left unmatched: 4. CDR3 size: 15 residues. Per germline, CDR1 KGHSH and CDR2 LQKENI. In DNA, the CDR3 is TGTGCCAGCTCACCGGGAGACAGGGGGAATTCACCCCTCCACTTT. It translates to CASSPGDRGNSPLHF. The full variable domain, rest sourced from reference TRBV18 and TRBJ1-6, is NAGVMQNPRHLVRRRGQEARLRCSPMKGHSHVYWYRQLPEEGLKFMVYLQKENIIDESGMPKERFSAEFPKEGPSILRIQQVVRGDSAAYFCASSPGDRGNSPLHFGNGTRLTVT.

This clone was seen only once. The chain recombines TRBV20-1 with TRBJ2-6, with 7 bases aligning to TRBD1. The CDR3 is 16 residues long. After removal of 4 bases from V and 1 base from J, the junction contained 7 bases not matched to a gene. The V gene's germline CDR1 is DFQATT and CDR2 SNEGSKA (reference sequence). DNA of the CDR3: TGCAGTGCTAATGAGGGGGCGGCTTCTGGGGCCAACGTCCTGACTTTC. As protein: CSANEGAASGANVLTF.

The chain combines TRBV18 with TRBJ2-2; 8 bases agree with TRBD1. Germline lookup yields CDR1 KGHSH and CDR2 LQKENI. V was clipped by 3 bases and J by 4 bases; unmatched bases: 4. This CDR3 region has 15 residues. In DNA form, the CDR3 reads TGTGCCAGCTCACCCAGGGGGCAGCGCACCGGGGAGCTGTTTTTT. It translates to CASSPRGQRTGELFF.

The rearrangement joins TRBV29-1 to TRBJ2-1, with D hard to call. With 7 bases removed from V and 0 bases from J, the gap between germline ends came to 16 bases. This CDR3 is built from 15 residues. Looked up from germline, CDR1 is SQVTM and CDR2 is ANQGSEA. CDR3 in DNA: TGCAGCGCTGCTACCAGGTCGGTCTCCTACAATGAGCAGTTCTTC. It codes for CSAATRSVSYNEQFF.

The chain links TRBV28 to TRBJ1-2; D is ambiguous. The CDR3 is made up of 13 amino acids. V was cut by 5 bases and J by 5 bases, with 12 bases left in between. CDR1 is MDHEN, CDR2 SYDVKM, per germline. As DNA, the CDR3 is TGTGCCAGCAGTAAGCCCCTCGATTATGGCTACACCTTC. It is translated as CASSKPLDYGYTF.

The chain combines TRBV5-1 with TRBJ2-6, with TRBD1 matching 7 bases. The CDR3 consists of 15 residues. Germline trimming cut 2 bases from V and 4 bases from J; bases unmatched to any gene: 3. Germline CDR1 reads SGHRS; CDR2 reads YFSETQ. CDR3 protein: CASSLTGEGANVLTF. As DNA, the CDR3 is TGCGCCAGCAGCTTAACAGGGGAAGGGGCCAACGTCCTGACTTTC. Full variable domain (outside the CDR3, taken from reference TRBV5-1 and TRBJ2-6): KAGVTQTPRYLIKTRGQQVTLSCSPISGHRSVSWYQQTPGQGLQFLFEYFSETQRNKGNFPGRFSGRQFSNSRSEMNVSTLELGDSALYLCASSLTGEGANVLTFGAGSRLTVL.

The chain has TRBV4-1 and TRBJ2-3, with 9 bases identical to TRBD2. The germline V gene encodes CDR1 MGHRA and CDR2 YSYEKL. V lost 5 bases to trimming and J lost 2 bases; unmatched junction nucleotides: 11. The CDR3 has 17 amino acids. CDR3 in DNA: TGCGCCAGCAGCGATAGACTAGCGGCCCGCCTCACAGATACGCAGTATTTT. The encoded protein is CASSDRLAARLTDTQYF.

V gene TRBV15 combines with J gene TRBJ2-1; 7 nucleotides agree with TRBD1. This CDR3 spans 17 amino acids. Germline V lookup: CDR1 LNHNV, CDR2 YYDKDF (reference sequence). J lost 5 bases, V lost 0 bases, and 10 bases had no gene match. The CDR3 loop reads CATSRDPRTGADNEQFF. The DNA of the CDR3 is TGTGCCACCAGCAGAGATCCCAGGACAGGAGCAGACAATGAGCAGTTCTTC.

This chain uses TRBV7-8 with TRBJ2-7; TRBD2 matches 14 bases. Per germline, CDR1 SGHVS and CDR2 FQNEAQ. The length of the CDR3 is 18 residues. The J segment lost 2 bases and the V segment lost 1 base, leaving 7 bases of the junction unmatched. CDR3 sequence (DNA): TGTGCCAGCAGCTTAGTGGGACTAGCGGGAGAATTAACCTACGAGCAGTACTTC. This translates into CASSLVGLAGELTYEQYF.

This chain joins TRBV18 and TRBJ1-1; possible D gene TRBD1, 5 bases. The V and J ends lost 4 bases and 1 base respectively, with 7 bases between them. CDR1 and CDR2 from the germline V gene are KGHSH and LQKENI. CDR3 length: 13 residues. CDR3 DNA: TGTGCCAGCTCACAAGGACAGAACACTGAAGCTTTCTTT. Its translation is CASSQGQNTEAFF.

The chain employs TRBV28 and TRBJ1-6, with 8 bases that match TRBD1. The CDR3 extends over 15 amino acids. The germline V gene encodes CDR1 MDHEN and CDR2 SYDVKM. The V gene end was trimmed by 5 bases and the J gene end by 6 bases; junction bases not matched to a gene: 6. CDR3 protein: CASSPQGVLNSPLHF. The CDR3 region has the DNA TGTGCCAGCAGTCCACAGGGGGTTCTTAATTCACCCCTCCACTTT.

The rearrangement joins TRBV15 to TRBJ1-5, with D perhaps matching TRBD1 (6 bases). CDR1 and CDR2 from the germline V gene are LNHNV and YYDKDF (reference sequence). The CDR3 has 15 amino acids. Trimming shortened V by 0 bases and J by 5 bases, and 11 bases separated the two germline ends. The CDR3 nucleotides are TGTGCCACCAGCAGAGATATCAGGGGCCATCAGCCCCAGCATTTT. Protein product: CATSRDIRGHQPQHF.

The V and J genes are TRBV19 and TRBJ1-3; 9 bases are shared with TRBD1. The CDR3 totals 15 residues. The germline gives CDR1 LNHDA, CDR2 SQIVND (reference sequence). After removal of 6 bases from V and 4 bases from J, the junction contained 7 bases not matched to a gene. CDR3 nucleotide sequence: TGTGCCAGTAGAGAACAGGGGGCGACAGGAAACACCATATATTTT. It translates to CASREQGATGNTIYF.

A few counts support this clone. The rearrangement uses TRBV2 and TRBJ2-2; D not certain. V lost 7 bases and J 0 bases, leaving 12 bases between the germline ends. Germline V gene data show CDR1 as SNHLY and CDR2 as FYNNEI. This CDR3 contains 15 residues. CDR3 nucleotide sequence: TGTGCCAGCACTGCATGGTTAGCGAACACCGGGGAGCTGTTTTTT. It translates to CASTAWLANTGELFF. Full variable domain (rest looked up from reference TRBV2 and TRBJ2-2): EPEVTQTPSHQVTQMGQEVILRCVPISNHLYFYWYRQILGQKVEFLVSFYNNEISEKSEIFDDQFSVERPDGSNFTLKIRSTKLEDSAMYFCASTAWLANTGELFFGEGSRLTVL.

The CDR3 here is CASSYSDRASLHF. The CDR3 DNA reads TGTGCCAGCAGTTACTCGGACAGGGCATCCCTCCACTTT. The chain carries TRBV6-6 and TRBJ1-6, with TRBD1 identical over 8 bases. CDR1 MNHNY and CDR2 SVGAGI come from the germline V gene (reference sequence). The CDR3 totals 13 residues. The V gene end was trimmed by 0 bases and the J gene end by 14 bases; junction bases not matched to a gene: 3.

The V and J genes are TRBV19 and TRBJ2-2, with a weak D call TRBD1 (6 bases). Per the germline V gene, CDR1 is LNHDA and CDR2 is SQIVND (reference sequence). Trimming took off 5 bases at V and 7 bases at J, with 14 bases between the two ends. The CDR3 has 14 residues. In DNA form, the CDR3 reads TGTGCCAGTAGTGTCCAGGGGACCGTCGGGGAGCTGTTTTTT. Protein sequence: CASSVQGTVGELFF.

V and J are TRBV27 and TRBJ1-2, with D tentatively TRBD1 (5 bases). With 6 bases removed from V and 3 bases from J, the gap between germline ends came to 11 bases. The CDR3 totals 13 residues. Looked up from germline, CDR1 is MNHEY and CDR2 is SMNVEV (reference sequence). The CDR3 region is CASSKDSHYGYTF. The CDR3 nucleotides are TGTGCCAGCAGCAAAGACAGCCACTATGGCTACACCTTC.

The chain carries TRBV5-5 and TRBJ2-7, with 8 bases matching TRBD1. V trimming: 5 bases; J trimming: 0 bases; junction bases outside the gene matches: 7. Germline CDR1 SGHKS, CDR2 YYEKEE (reference sequence). The CDR3 has 15 residues. The CDR3 loop is CASRPRTGSSYEQYF. The CDR3 DNA reads as TGTGCCAGCAGACCCCGGACAGGGAGCTCCTACGAGCAGTACTTC.

This chain joins TRBV20-1 and TRBJ2-7; 7 bases line up with TRBD2. The junction had 10 bases not matched to a gene; V was cut back by 3 bases and J by 5 bases. Germline assignment: CDR1 DFQATT and CDR2 SNEGSKA (reference sequence). This CDR3 region has 14 residues. The CDR3 sequence is CSASKAGVGHEQYF. CDR3 nucleotide sequence: TGCAGTGCTAGTAAGGCGGGAGTAGGCCACGAGCAGTACTTC.

In nucleotides, the CDR3 is TGTGCCAGCAGTGCTTTAGCGGGAGCCCGATACGAGCAGTACTTC. Protein sequence: CASSALAGARYEQYF. This chain links TRBV27 with TRBJ2-7; 9 nucleotides match TRBD2. Germline CDR1 MNHEY, CDR2 SMNVEV (reference sequence). The CDR3 is 15 residues long. V gave up 5 bases and J gave up 4 bases; unmatched junction bases: 9.

The chain uses TRBV5-1 and TRBJ2-2; unclear D gene. CDR1 SGHRS and CDR2 YFSETQ come from the germline V gene. The germline V and J ends were trimmed by 0 bases and 5 bases, with 11 bases remaining between them. The CDR3 is 15 residues long. In nucleotides, the CDR3 is TGCGCCAGCAGCTTGGGTGGTACCGGGACCGGGGAGCTGTTTTTT. This gives the protein CASSLGGTGTGELFF.